This T cell receptor beta chain was identified in a study of blood T cell repertoires in COVID-19. Study information: COVID-19 samples collected from the United States, Italy and Spain covered acute and convalescent phases. PBMCs, B-cell-depleted T cells, or T cells provided the cDNA or gDNA that made up the material.

The authors' processing: The assay estimated nucleated cells by amplifying reference gene primers. Libraries were prepared by immunoSEQ multiplex PCR; TCRdb keeps only in-frame clonotypes and omits some of them. The V and J calls and the clone size are those of that table, but D and trimming were determined from the DNA. The sample lists approximately 230,000 clones; 70% to 85% were seen once. Donors in Cohort 3 counted as recovered after two negative PCRs, clearance, or symptom resolution. The specimen sequenced was PBMCs or T cells enriched from blood (not recorded which). This clonotype was sampled from a man in his forties or fifties who had recovered from COVID-19.

This chain's CDR3 is CASSLQGRGYGYTF. In DNA form, the CDR3 reads TGTGCCAGCAGCCTACAGGGAAGGGGCTATGGCTACACCTTC. The V and J genes are TRBV3-1 (or the pseudogene TRBV3-2) and TRBJ1-2; perhaps TRBD1 as D (6 bases). Germline V gene data show CDR1 as LGHDT and CDR2 as YNNKEL (reference sequence). Between the trimmed V and J ends, which lost 4 bases and 4 bases, there was a span of 13 bases. The CDR3 is made up of 14 amino acids.